This T cell receptor beta chain is from a study of T-cell memory formation after mild COVID-19. Study as a whole: The study found TCR clusters largely donor specific. The study's findings and limits: Cross-reactive memory seemingly joined, as some responding clones were found in pre-infection memory. CD4/CD8 balance characterized clones contracting day 15 to 85, and CD4+ skew characterized later expanders.

Remarks on this clonotype: Antigen specificity is unknown.

TCR alpha and TCR beta cDNA libraries carrying sample barcodes and UMIs came from 5'RACE with constant-segment primers. TCRdb redid the calling of the 5' RACE reads with MiXCR, one entry per CDR3 protein. The sample includes 200,000 to 300,000 distinct CDR3 sequences, approximately 15% of them seen just once. Germline assignment: CDR1 MNHEY and CDR2 SVGEGT. The CDR3 totals 15 residues. V lost 7 bases, J lost 2 bases, and 15 bases lay in between. Sequenced input: PBMCs or a T cell subset sorted from them (not recorded which). This TCR was recovered from a man aged 18 to 35 who had mild COVID-19 (a few samples of this study predate the infection). Cell type and time point are not known. The chain is built from TRBV6-2 or TRBV6-3 and TRBJ2-1, with D tentatively TRBD1 (6 bases). This chain's CDR3 is CASNPEGQTYNEQFF. CDR3 sequence (DNA): TGTGCCAGCAACCCCGAAGGACAGACCTACAATGAGCAGTTCTTC.